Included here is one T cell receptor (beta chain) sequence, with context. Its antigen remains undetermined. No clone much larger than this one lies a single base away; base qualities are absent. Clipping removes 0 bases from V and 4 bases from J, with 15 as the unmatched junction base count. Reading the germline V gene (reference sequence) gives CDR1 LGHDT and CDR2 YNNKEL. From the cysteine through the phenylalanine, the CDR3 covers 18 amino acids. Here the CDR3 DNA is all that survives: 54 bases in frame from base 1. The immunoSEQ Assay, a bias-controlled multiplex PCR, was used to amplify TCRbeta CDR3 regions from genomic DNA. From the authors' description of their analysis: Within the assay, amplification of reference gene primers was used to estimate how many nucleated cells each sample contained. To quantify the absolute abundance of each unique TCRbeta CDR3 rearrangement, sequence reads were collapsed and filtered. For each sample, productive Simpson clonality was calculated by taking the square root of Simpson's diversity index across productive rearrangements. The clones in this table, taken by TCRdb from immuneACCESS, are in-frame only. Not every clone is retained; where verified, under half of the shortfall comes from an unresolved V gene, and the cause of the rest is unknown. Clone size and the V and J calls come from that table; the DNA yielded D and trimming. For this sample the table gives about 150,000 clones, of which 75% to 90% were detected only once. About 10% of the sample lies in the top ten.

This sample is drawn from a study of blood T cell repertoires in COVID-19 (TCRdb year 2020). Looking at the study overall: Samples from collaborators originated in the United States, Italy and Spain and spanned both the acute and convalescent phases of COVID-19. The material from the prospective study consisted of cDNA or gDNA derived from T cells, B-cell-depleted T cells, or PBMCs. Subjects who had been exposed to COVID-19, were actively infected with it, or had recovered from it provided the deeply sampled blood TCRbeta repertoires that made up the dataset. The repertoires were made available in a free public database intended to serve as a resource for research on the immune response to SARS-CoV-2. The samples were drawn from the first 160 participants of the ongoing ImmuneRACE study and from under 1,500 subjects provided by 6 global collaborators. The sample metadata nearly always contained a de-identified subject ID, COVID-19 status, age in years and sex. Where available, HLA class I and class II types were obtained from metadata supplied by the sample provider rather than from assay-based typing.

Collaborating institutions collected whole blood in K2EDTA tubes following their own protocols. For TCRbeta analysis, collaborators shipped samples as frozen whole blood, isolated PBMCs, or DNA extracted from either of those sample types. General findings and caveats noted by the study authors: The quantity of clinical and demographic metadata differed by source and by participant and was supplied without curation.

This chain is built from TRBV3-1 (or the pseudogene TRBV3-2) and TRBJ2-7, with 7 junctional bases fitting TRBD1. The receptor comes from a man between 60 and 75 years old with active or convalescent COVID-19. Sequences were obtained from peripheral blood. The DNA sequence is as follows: TGTGCCAGCAGCCAAGATCTTGAGCCGGGACAGAGTTTTTACGAGCAGTACTTC. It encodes CASSQDLEPGQSFYEQYF.